This T cell receptor beta chain appears in the sequencing data of a study of shared clonotypes between healthy human individuals. Turning to the study itself: The study used three CD4 naive, three CD4 memory, two CD8 naive and one CD8 memory plate per donor.

Running of the assay took place at deep level. Original analysis: Filtering differed because ImmunoSEQ produced junction-only sequences that carried no quality scores. This table comes from immunoSEQ multiplex PCR, and its TCRdb copy is limited to in-frame clones, with some not included. V and J calls plus clone size are reproduced from that table; the DNA served to infer D and trimming. The sample yields approximately 2,300,000 clones, around 92% seen once. Memory CD4+ cells were the fraction left after CD45RA+ naive selection. The TCR sequence derives from a young man in good health. Some clones in this sample may be carry-over from other donors' samples. The sample comprised naive CD4+ T cells from PBMCs. Subset defined: CD45RA+ positively selected.

Here the CDR3 reads CASSYGTGDTEAFF. The CDR3 nucleotides are TGTGCCAGCAGTTACGGTACAGGGGACACTGAAGCTTTCTTT. The chain combines TRBV6-5 with TRBJ1-1; 7 bases are shared with TRBD1. Germline assignment: CDR1 MNHEY and CDR2 SVGAGI. V lost 2 bases to trimming and J lost 3 bases; unmatched junction nucleotides: 3. This CDR3 is 14 amino acids long.